Sequencing of this T cell receptor (beta chain) was carried out in a study of blood T cell repertoires in COVID-19. Study summary: Some COVID-19 samples were acute and others convalescent; all came from the United States, Italy and Spain. PBMCs, B-cell-depleted T cells, or T cells were the source of the cDNA or gDNA that made up the material.

Per the original methods: Amplifying reference gene primers gave estimates of nucleated cell counts. Profiled with immunoSEQ multiplex PCR; TCRdb holds only in-frame clones, not every one. D and trimming were read from the DNA, whereas the V and J calls and clone size are those reported in that table. The sample includes about 180,000 clones, roughly 85% of them seen just once. Input material: peripheral blood. This TCR derives from a man aged 55 to 70 with acute or convalescent COVID-19.

CDR3 sequence: CASNPGVGHSGANVLTF. CDR3 DNA: TGCGCCAGCAATCCGGGGGTTGGGCACTCTGGGGCCAACGTCCTGACTTTC. The chain recombines TRBV5-1 with TRBJ2-6, with a tentative D call TRBD2 (6 bases). The CDR3 is made up of 17 amino acids. V was trimmed by 6 bases and J by 0 bases, leaving 16 bases between them. Germline-derived CDR1 and CDR2 are SGHRS and YFSETQ.